This T cell receptor (beta chain) was identified in a study of spatial heterogeneity in lung cancer. Time point here: sample taken at primary tumor resection. In germline, CDR1 is KGHSH, CDR2 LQKENI. This CDR3 is 15 amino acids long. Trimming at V came to 4 bases and at J to 0 bases, leaving 2 bases not matched to a gene. Overall study results and limits: Counts that tracked tumor mutation counts were those of expanded intratumoral alpha and beta TCRs.

TCRdb called the 5' RACE reads again in MiXCR, with one record for every CDR3 protein. The table records about 11,000 distinct CDR3 sequences, more than 4.5% of them present only once. In its sample, this clonotype ranks as medium-sized (0.01 to 0.1%). Its antigen is not identified. This beta chain turned up in a library designed for alpha chains; as an off-target read, its abundance says little. The starting material was lung tumor tissue, obtained at surgery. The rearrangement uses TRBV18 and TRBJ2-2; 7 bases are a match to TRBD1. The TCR comes from a male donor with early-stage non-small cell lung cancer. This chain's CDR3 is CASSLGQANTGELFF. The DNA for the CDR3 is TGTGCCAGCTCACTCGGACAGGCGAACACCGGGGAGCTGTTTTTT. The full variable domain, in which reference TRBV18 and TRBJ2-2 provide the parts outside the CDR3, is NAGVMQNPRHLVRRRGQEARLRCSPMKGHSHVYWYRQLPEEGLKFMVYLQKENIIDESGMPKERFSAEFPKEGPSILRIQQVVRGDSAAYFCASSLGQANTGELFFGEGSRLTVL.